This TCR beta chain was captured by sequencing in a study of blood T cell repertoires in COVID-19 (dated by TCRdb to between 2020 and 2021). Background for the entire study: Collaborator samples came from the United States, Italy and Spain and covered acute and convalescent phases of COVID-19. The prospective study material was composed of cDNA or gDNA derived from T cells, B-cell-depleted T cells, or PBMCs. The dataset comprised deeply sampled blood TCRbeta repertoires from subjects exposed to, actively infected with, or recovered from COVID-19. The repertoires were made available in a free public database intended to serve as a resource for research on the immune response to SARS-CoV-2. Samples came from the ongoing ImmuneRACE study (first 160 participants) plus 1,254 subjects from 6 global collaborators. The sample metadata nearly always contained a de-identified subject ID, COVID-19 status, age in years and sex. HLA class I and class II types, where available, came from metadata supplied by the sample provider rather than from assay-based typing.

Counted from cysteine to phenylalanine, this CDR3 has 15 amino acids. Kept here is only the CDR3 DNA, which spans 45 bases and is read in frame from base 1. Clipping removes 3 bases from V and 6 bases from J, with 8 as the unmatched junction base count. As encoded in the germline V gene (reference sequence), CDR1 is GTSNPN while CDR2 is SVGIG. In this sample, this clone turned up a few times. It has no known antigen specificity. No base qualities exist here, and no much larger clone lies one base off it. TCRbeta CDR3 regions were amplified from genomic DNA by means of the immunoSEQ Assay, a bias-controlled multiplex PCR. On the study's bioinformatics: The number of nucleated cells in each sample was estimated by amplification of reference gene primers within the assay. To quantify the absolute abundance of each unique TCRbeta CDR3 rearrangement, sequence reads were collapsed and filtered. For each sample, productive Simpson clonality was calculated by taking the square root of Simpson's diversity index across productive rearrangements. As stored in TCRdb, this immuneACCESS dataset retains in-frame rearrangements with V and J assigned. A fraction of the clones does not appear; measured against another copy, unresolved V genes explain less than half of the discrepancy, and the remainder lacks a known reason. V and J calls and clone size come straight from that table; D and trimming were deduced from the DNA. Here the sample has under 200,000 clones; about 82% occur a single time. The ten largest clones add up to 5% to 7% of the sample.

In the prospective study, participants were roughly 18 to 95 years old, resided in 25 or so geographic areas of the United States, and were enrolled through a virtual design. In the prospective study, cohorts were assigned on the basis of participant-reported clinical history obtained from a screening survey and a study questionnaire. In the prospective study, mobile phlebotomists collected whole blood, serum and a nasopharyngeal or oropharyngeal swab from each participant. Additional blood draws and questionnaires over an approximately two-month period could optionally be provided by prospective study participants. Prospective study blood samples were shipped either frozen or at room temperature before DNA extraction. Findings and caveats that apply to the study as a whole: Clinical and demographic metadata were provided uncurated, with the amount varying by source and participant.

The chain was built from TRBV30 and TRBJ1-5, and TRBD1 aligns with 10 junction nucleotides. The clonotype originates from a man aged 40-50 years with acute COVID-19. Sample: PBMCs or T cells enriched from blood (not recorded which). This receptor carries the CDR3 CAWRSTGTGAQPQHF. Read as DNA, the sequence is TGTGCCTGGAGGAGCACCGGGACAGGGGCTCAGCCCCAGCATTTT.